The 21 T cell receptor beta chains below come from one sample, sequenced in a study of Graves' ophthalmopathy and Graves' hyperthyroidism. Using RNA transcripts, the TCR beta CDR3 regions were amplified. Second-round multiplex PCR came after a first-round RT-PCR that employed HTBI primers. TCRdb called the multiplex PCR reads again in MiXCR, with one record for every CDR3 protein. The data contain about 390,000 distinct CDR3 sequences, roughly 17% of them singletons. The sequencing sample was made of peripheral blood. All receptors come from an adult woman with stable Graves' hyperthyroidism.

The chain employs TRBV5-1 and TRBJ2-7; tentatively, D is TRBD1 (5 bases). V was shortened by 2 bases and J by 1 base, with 13 bases between the two germline ends. This CDR3 region has 15 residues. Germline V gene lookup returns CDR1 SGHRS and CDR2 YFSETQ. The CDR3 spells CASSFSPTVSYEQYF. CDR3 nucleotide sequence: TGCGCCAGCAGCTTCTCTCCGACAGTTTCCTACGAGCAGTACTTC.

V and J are TRBV6-2 or TRBV6-3 and TRBJ2-7, with 9 nucleotides matching TRBD2. The trim removed 0 bases at V and 4 bases at J, leaving 4 bases unmatched. The CDR3 sequence is 15 residues long. CDR1 MNHEY and CDR2 SVGEGT come from the germline V gene. CDR3 nucleotides: TGTGCCAGCAGTTACTCGGGACTAGCTGTGTACGAGCAGTACTTC. Protein: CASSYSGLAVYEQYF.

V gene TRBV4-2 combines with J gene TRBJ1-1; 9 nucleotides align to TRBD1. The CDR3 runs 15 residues. Germline V gene sequence: CDR1 LGHNA, CDR2 YNFKEQ. Germline trimming cut 2 bases from V and 3 bases from J; bases unmatched to any gene: 4. The CDR3 DNA is TGTGCCAGCAGCCAAACAGGGGGCTCGGACACTGAAGCTTTCTTT. Translating gives CASSQTGGSDTEAFF.

This clonotype was picked up many times. V usage is TRBV7-9 and J usage is TRBJ2-7, with D maybe TRBD1 (6 bases). Germline CDR1 is SEHNR and CDR2 is FQNEAQ (reference sequence). The CDR3 has 15 residues. Trimming took 5 bases from V and 5 from J, leaving 19 bases between them. The CDR3, as DNA: TGTGCCAGCAGCCCCGTCGGGCAGGGGATCCACGAGCAGTACTTC. Its translation is CASSPVGQGIHEQYF.

This clonotype was recorded many times. This chain joins TRBV20-1 and TRBJ2-2; the match to TRBD2 covers 14 bases. The CDR3 totals 17 residues. Trimming took 6 bases from V and 4 from J; bases not matched to a gene: 10. CDR1 and CDR2 (germline): DFQATT, SNEGSKA (reference sequence). CDR3 in amino acids: CSAIRTSGRTGTGELFF. In nucleotides, the CDR3 is TGCAGTGCAATCCGGACTAGCGGGAGGACTGGCACCGGGGAGCTGTTTTTT.

This clonotype was recorded many times. V is TRBV7-2 and J is TRBJ1-2; the D gene is possibly TRBD1 (6 bases). V dropped 0 bases and J dropped 4 bases, with 15 bases sitting between them. The length of the CDR3 is 16 residues. CDR1 is SGHTA and CDR2 is FQGNSA in the germline V gene. The CDR3 sequence: CASSLAGGALIYGYTF. The DNA of the CDR3 is TGTGCCAGCAGCTTAGCAGGGGGGGCGCTTATCTATGGCTACACCTTC. The full variable domain, completed using reference TRBV7-2 and TRBJ1-2, is GAGVSQSPSNKVTEKGKDVELRCDPISGHTALYWYRQSLGQGLEFLIYFQGNSAPDKSGLPSDRFSAERTGGSVSTLTIQRTQQEDSAVYLCASSLAGGALIYGYTFGSGTRLTVV.

In its sample, this clonotype was seen many times. CDR3 region: CASRPSAVGYGYTF. CDR3 nucleotides: TGTGCCAGCAGACCTTCGGCGGTGGGCTATGGCTACACCTTC. The rearrangement joins TRBV7-2 to TRBJ1-2; D not resolved. This CDR3 is built from 14 residues. Germline V lookup: CDR1 SGHTA, CDR2 FQGNSA. V gave up 6 bases and J gave up 4 bases, with 15 bases separating them.

This clonotype was counted many times. This chain joins TRBV20-1 and TRBJ2-2, with D unclear. Germline CDR1 and CDR2: DFQATT and SNEGSKA (reference sequence). Trimming took off 2 bases at V and 5 bases at J, with 9 bases between the two ends. The CDR3 is 13 amino acids. CDR3 in amino acids: CSARRMGTGELFF. The CDR3 DNA is TGCAGTGCTAGACGAATGGGGACCGGGGAGCTGTTTTTT.

In its sample, this clonotype was seen many times. The chain couples TRBV12-3 or TRBV12-4 to TRBJ2-3; the match to TRBD2 covers 10 bases. The CDR3 contains 16 residues. V shed 7 bases and J 3 bases; nucleotides not matched to a gene: 10. The CDR3 DNA reads as TGTGCCAGCAACCGAATTGGACTAGCGGAAACAGATACGCAGTATTTT. Its protein product is CASNRIGLAETDTQYF.

The chain employs TRBV7-2 and TRBJ1-5; no clear D gene. The CDR3 totals 12 residues. Germline CDR1 SGHTA, CDR2 FQGNSA. V lost 4 bases and J lost 5, with 6 bases in between. The CDR3 sequence is CASSSNHQPQHF. The CDR3 coding sequence is TGTGCCAGCAGCTCTAATCATCAGCCCCAGCATTTT.

The table lists this clonotype with many counts. The chain joins TRBV9 to TRBJ2-3; D not resolved. CDR3 length equals 14 residues. CDR1 is SGDLS, CDR2 YYNGEE, per germline. Trimming took 1 base from V and 1 from J, leaving 7 bases between them. Here the CDR3 DNA reads TGTGCCAGCAGCGTATTGCCGGGCACAGATACGCAGTATTTT. Encoded protein: CASSVLPGTDTQYF.

This clonotype was detected ten times or more. The rearrangement joins TRBV4-2 to TRBJ1-6, with 8 bases that match TRBD1. Trimming at V came to 3 bases and at J to 7 bases, leaving 5 bases not matched to a gene. This CDR3 is 15 amino acids long. Looked up from germline, CDR1 is LGHNA and CDR2 is YNFKEQ. The CDR3 DNA follows: TGTGCCAGCAGCCAGGTGGACAGGGAAAATTCACCCCTCCACTTT. Translation: CASSQVDRENSPLHF.

V gene TRBV20-1 combines with J gene TRBJ2-7; no clear D gene. Germline V CDR1 and CDR2: DFQATT, SNEGSKA (reference sequence). The CDR3 is made up of 14 amino acids. Trimming pared 2 bases from V and 0 bases from J, leaving 11 bases between. The CDR3 DNA reads as TGCAGTGCTAGAAACGTGATCCACTCCTACGAGCAGTACTTC. Encoded protein: CSARNVIHSYEQYF.

This clonotype occurred many times. The chain couples TRBV6-5 to TRBJ2-7; D is perhaps TRBD2 (5 bases). The CDR3 is made up of 14 amino acids. Germline-derived CDR1 and CDR2 are MNHEY and SVGAGI. Trimming removed 2 bases from V and 2 bases from J, with 10 bases in between. The CDR3: CASSYGLPTYEQYF. The CDR3 region has the DNA TGTGCCAGCAGTTACGGACTGCCGACCTACGAGCAGTACTTC.

Many counts were recorded for this clonotype. A much larger clone lies one base from this, so it may be a read error. The chain couples TRBV28 to TRBJ2-4; D not certain. Germline V gives CDR1 MDHEN, CDR2 SYDVKM. Trimming removed 5 bases at V and 0 bases at J, with 8 bases between. This CDR3 region has 14 residues. The CDR3 reads CASSVTLAKNIQYF. DNA of the CDR3: TGTGCCAGCAGTGTGACCCTAGCCAAAAACATTCAGTACTTC.

This clonotype was counted ten times or more. This CDR3 reads CASSEAHQGTTDNSNQPQHF. The CDR3 DNA is TGTGCCAGCAGTGAAGCGCATCAGGGAACGACCGATAATAGCAATCAGCCCCAGCATTTT. The genes are TRBV2 and TRBJ1-5, with D possibly being TRBD1 (5 bases). This CDR3 is 20 amino acids long. V was clipped by 0 bases and J by 0 bases, with 21 bases between them. Germline V CDR1 and CDR2: SNHLY, FYNNEI.

Ten or more counts support this clonotype. The chain combines TRBV11-2 with TRBJ2-7; D may be TRBD1 or TRBD2 (5 bases each). V was trimmed by 5 bases and J by 2 bases, leaving 19 bases between them. This CDR3 has 16 amino acids. Germline values: CDR1 SGHAT, CDR2 FQNNGV. CDR3: CASSPEWTGATYEQYF. DNA for the CDR3: TGTGCCAGCAGCCCGGAATGGACCGGGGCCACCTACGAGCAGTACTTC.

This clonotype was counted at least ten times. The chain combines TRBV19 with TRBJ1-1; D remains unclear. V lost 1 base to trimming and J lost 3 bases, with 9 bases between them. Germline lookup yields CDR1 LNHDA and CDR2 SQIVND (reference sequence). The CDR3 is 14 amino acids. CDR3 DNA sequence: TGTGCCAGTAGTATAGTCGGGGTCCACACTGAAGCTTTCTTT. Its protein is CASSIVGVHTEAFF.

This clonotype was detected once. V usage is TRBV27 and J usage is TRBJ2-7, with D perhaps matching TRBD2 (6 bases). This CDR3 is 15 amino acids long. V dropped 4 bases and J dropped 3 bases, with 16 bases sitting between them. From germline, CDR1 is MNHEY and CDR2 SMNVEV (reference sequence). The CDR3 reads CASSSWGDLGYEQYF. The CDR3 region has the DNA TGTGCCAGCAGTTCGTGGGGGGACTTAGGCTACGAGCAGTACTTC.

This clonotype showed up many times. The V gene is TRBV12-3 or TRBV12-4, the J gene TRBJ1-2, with TRBD1 matching over 9 bases. Germline trimming cut 5 bases from V and 8 bases from J; bases unmatched to any gene: 6. CDR3 length equals 13 residues. DNA for the CDR3: TGTGCCAGCAGTAAACAGGGGGCTGGGGGCTACACCTTC. Its translation: CASSKQGAGGYTF.

The chain employs TRBV6-1 and TRBJ1-2; D gene ambiguous. Per germline, CDR1 MNHNS and CDR2 SASEGT. There are 13 residues in the CDR3. The V end was cut by 6 bases, the J end by 8 bases, with 16 bases between. For the CDR3, the DNA is TGTGCCAGCAGGCGTGCCTCCGAGGAGGGCTACACCTTC. Translated, it gives CASRRASEEGYTF.